These T cell receptor beta chains were read from a single sample in a study of T cell repertoires in cytomegalovirus infection. In TCRdb, the reads were re-called with MiXCR into one record per CDR3 protein. The table includes around 900,000 distinct CDR3 sequences, roughly 30% detected once. Their target antigens are unknown. Sample: cultured CD8+ T cells from PBMCs, taken from culture after CMV antigen stimulation. These receptors were obtained from a human donor in good health (CMV status not recorded). Some clones in this sample may be carry-over from other donors' samples. The CDR3 runs from the conserved cysteine through the conserved F or W. The order of the fields is D gene, J gene, V gene, clone size, CDR3 DNA, CDR3 protein. A D gene is named only where the DNA matches it firmly. Where a row states a size, it is once, few, many or the class of an expanded clone; other rows omit it.

d_call: TRBD2; j_call: TRBJ2-1; v_call: TRBV6-2/TRBV6-3; clone_size: few; cdr3_nt: TGTGCCAGCAGTTACTCGGGCGGGGGGGCCGATGAGCAGTTCTTC; cdr3_aa: CASSYSGGGADEQFF
d_call: TRBD1; j_call: TRBJ2-3; v_call: TRBV5-1; clone_size: few; cdr3_nt: TGCGCCAGCAGCGCTGAACAGGGGGGCACAGATACGCAGTATTTT; cdr3_aa: CASSAEQGGTDTQYF
d_call: -; j_call: TRBJ2-7; v_call: TRBV4-2; clone_size: few; cdr3_nt: TGTGCCAGCAGCACCCAAGGAGAGTCCCCCTCCTACGAGCAGTACTTC; cdr3_aa: CASSTQGESPSYEQYF
d_call: -; j_call: TRBJ2-7; v_call: TRBV7-8; clone_size: many; cdr3_nt: TGTGCCAGCAGCTTAGGGCGGACCCTCTCCTACGAGCAGTACTTC; cdr3_aa: CASSLGRTLSYEQYF
d_call: -; j_call: TRBJ1-1; v_call: TRBV2; clone_size: -; cdr3_nt: TGTGCCAGCAGTGTTGGGAGGATAAACACTGAAGCTTTCTTT; cdr3_aa: CASSVGRINTEAFF
d_call: -; j_call: TRBJ1-1; v_call: TRBV7-6; clone_size: many; cdr3_nt: TGTGCCAGCAGCTCCCGGGGGGGGGCGCGTACTGAAGCTTTCTTT; cdr3_aa: CASSSRGGARTEAFF
d_call: -; j_call: TRBJ2-3; v_call: TRBV7-3; clone_size: -; cdr3_nt: TGTGCCAACAGCGGATCAGGAGGATGGAGAGATACGCAGTATTTT; cdr3_aa: CANSGSGGWRDTQYF
d_call: -; j_call: TRBJ1-2; v_call: TRBV7-9; clone_size: many; cdr3_nt: TGTGCCAGCAGCTTAGTCCCGTCCAGGTCTAACTATGGCTACACCTTC; cdr3_aa: CASSLVPSRSNYGYTF
d_call: -; j_call: TRBJ2-7; v_call: TRBV5-1; clone_size: -; cdr3_nt: TGCGCCAGCAGCGATATCGGCGGGTTCTACGAGCAGTACTTC; cdr3_aa: CASSDIGGFYEQYF
d_call: -; j_call: TRBJ1-5; v_call: TRBV7-9; clone_size: many; cdr3_nt: TGTGCCAGCAGCCCTCGGGATAGCAATCAGCCCCAGCATTTT; cdr3_aa: CASSPRDSNQPQHF
d_call: -; j_call: TRBJ1-3; v_call: TRBV27; clone_size: -; cdr3_nt: TGTGCCAGCAGTTATGGGGGCAAAGGAAACACCATATATTTT; cdr3_aa: CASSYGGKGNTIYF
d_call: -; j_call: TRBJ1-5; v_call: TRBV7-9; clone_size: -; cdr3_nt: TGTGCCAGCAGCCGTTTTGGTCAGCCCCAGCATTTT; cdr3_aa: CASSRFGQPQHF
d_call: -; j_call: TRBJ1-6; v_call: TRBV18; clone_size: -; cdr3_nt: TGTGCCAGCTCAAAGGGACCGTTAAACTATAATTCACCCCTCCACTTT; cdr3_aa: CASSKGPLNYNSPLHF
d_call: -; j_call: TRBJ2-4; v_call: TRBV6-6; clone_size: few; cdr3_nt: TGTGCCAGCAGTTACGTGCAGAGTCACGAAAACATTCAGTACTTC; cdr3_aa: CASSYVQSHENIQYF
d_call: -; j_call: TRBJ1-5; v_call: TRBV12-3/TRBV12-4; clone_size: -; cdr3_nt: TGTGCCAGCACCGGGGGGGGGACCGGTCAGCCCCAGCATTTT; cdr3_aa: CASTGGGTGQPQHF
d_call: -; j_call: TRBJ1-1; v_call: TRBV19; clone_size: -; cdr3_nt: TGTGCCAGTAGCAGCGGTTTTCGGATGAACACTGAAGCTTTCTTT; cdr3_aa: CASSSGFRMNTEAFF
d_call: -; j_call: TRBJ1-2; v_call: TRBV12-3/TRBV12-4; clone_size: -; cdr3_nt: TGTGCCAGCAGGAGCACGGACTCAGGATCGTGGGAGGATGGCTACACCTTC; cdr3_aa: CASRSTDSGSWEDGYTF
d_call: -; j_call: TRBJ2-5; v_call: TRBV5-4; clone_size: -; cdr3_nt: TGTGCCAGCAGCCTGTATGGACAGCGATGGCAAGAGACCCAGTACTTC; cdr3_aa: CASSLYGQRWQETQYF
d_call: TRBD1; j_call: TRBJ1-5; v_call: TRBV12-3/TRBV12-4; clone_size: few; cdr3_nt: TGTGCCAGCAGTTTCAACACAGGGGCCGCTCCCGATCAGCCCCAGCATTTT; cdr3_aa: CASSFNTGAAPDQPQHF
d_call: TRBD1; j_call: TRBJ1-4; v_call: TRBV5-1; clone_size: -; cdr3_nt: TGCGCCAGCAGCAAGGGACAGGGGTTCAATGAAAAACTGTTTTTT; cdr3_aa: CASSKGQGFNEKLFF
d_call: TRBD2; j_call: TRBJ2-1; v_call: TRBV2; clone_size: few; cdr3_nt: TGTGCCAGGCGCCCCCCCCAGACTAGCGAGTACAATGAGCAGTTCTTC; cdr3_aa: CARRPPQTSEYNEQFF
d_call: -; j_call: TRBJ2-6; v_call: TRBV19; clone_size: -; cdr3_nt: TGTGCCAGTACCCCCTCTTGGGGTCCTCTGGTCCTCCCAGGGGCCAACGTCCTGACTTTC; cdr3_aa: CASTPSWGPLVLPGANVLTF
d_call: -; j_call: TRBJ2-1; v_call: TRBV6-5; clone_size: -; cdr3_nt: TGTGCCAGCAGTCCCACAGGACCGTCCTACAATGAGCAGTTCTTC; cdr3_aa: CASSPTGPSYNEQFF
d_call: -; j_call: TRBJ1-1; v_call: TRBV7-9; clone_size: -; cdr3_nt: TGTGCCGTGGCGGTGGGGGCTGAAGGAGCTTTCTTT; cdr3_aa: CAVAVGAEGAFF